A single T cell receptor beta chain is shown here with its context. Its antigen is not known. The source of the sample is a study of shared clonotypes between healthy human individuals. Some clones are missing from TCRdb's copy, which holds only in-frame ones; the method was immunoSEQ multiplex PCR. The sample consists of 2 million to 3 million clones, approximately 93% of them appearing once. Study results and limitations: Only blood samples were collected, and tissue repertoires likely differ. The donor pool, a small one, limited the genetic and exposure-history diversity represented. Naive subsets tended to show greater estimated richness than memory subsets.

Germline V gives CDR1 MDHEN, CDR2 SYDVKM. The V gene end was trimmed by 5 bases and the J gene end by 6 bases; junction bases not matched to a gene: 13. The CDR3 has 15 amino acids. The J gene is TRBJ2-7, the V gene TRBV28; TRBD1 matches at 7 bases. This clonotype was obtained from a man aged 18 to 29 in good health. Some clones in this sample may be carry-over from other donors' samples. Sequenced: naive CD4+ T cells from PBMCs. Specified subset: CD45RA+ positively selected. The CDR3 region has the DNA TGTGCCAGCAGTCCGCCTGACAGGGCGGCCTCCGAGCAGTACTTC. Encoded protein: CASSPPDRAASEQYF.